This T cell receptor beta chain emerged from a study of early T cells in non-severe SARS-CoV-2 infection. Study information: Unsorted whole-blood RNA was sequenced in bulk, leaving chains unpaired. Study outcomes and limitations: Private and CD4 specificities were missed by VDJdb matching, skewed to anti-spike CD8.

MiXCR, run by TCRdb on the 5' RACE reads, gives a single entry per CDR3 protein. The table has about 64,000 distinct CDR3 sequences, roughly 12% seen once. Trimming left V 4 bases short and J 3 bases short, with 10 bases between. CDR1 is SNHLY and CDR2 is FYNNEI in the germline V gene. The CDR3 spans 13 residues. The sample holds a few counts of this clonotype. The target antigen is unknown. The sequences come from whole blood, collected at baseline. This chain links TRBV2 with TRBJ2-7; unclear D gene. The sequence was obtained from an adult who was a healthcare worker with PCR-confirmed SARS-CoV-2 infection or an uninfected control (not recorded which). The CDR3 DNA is TGTGCCAGCAGTGCAGACACCAACTACGAGCAGTACTTC. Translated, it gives CASSADTNYEQYF.